The source of this T cell receptor (beta chain) is a study of blood T cells in healthy people across ages. As regards this clonotype: What it recognizes is unknown.

Healthy Russian Caucasian donors spanned ages about 6 to 100 years. PBMCs numbering at least 6.5 million were isolated per sample. PCR was performed a second time for 7 to 11 cycles using a sample-barcoded 5' primer and a J-beta primer mix. TCRdb processed the 5' RACE reads anew with MiXCR; each CDR3 protein has one entry. The table shows approximately 1.5 million distinct CDR3 sequences, with roughly 32% occurring only once. The study, taken as a whole, reports: Older age went with lower TCR beta diversity per million T cells, in a roughly linear way.

The CDR3 loop spans 15 amino acids. Germline CDR1 WNHNN, CDR2 SYGVQD (reference sequence). Trimming removed 4 bases at V and 2 bases at J, with 11 bases between. Material for sequencing was blood. This TCR was recovered from a woman aged 30 to 39 in good health. The chain uses TRBV10-1 and TRBJ2-2; no firm D call. The CDR3 region is CASSGGRLNTGELFF. The CDR3 DNA reads TGCGCCAGCAGTGGTGGCAGGTTAAACACCGGGGAGCTGTTTTTT.